The clone carrying this TCR beta chain showed up just once. Its matching antigen is unknown. Previously described methods and listed TCR primers were employed for the bulk TCR libraries. TCRdb ran MiXCR on the PCR reads and lists one entry per CDR3 protein. This repertoire shows about 98,000 distinct CDR3 sequences, 30% to 45% found once; its top ten account for roughly 10%. The sample originates from a study of molecular identifiers for immune sequencing clone quantification. Study information: Replicates partitioned RNA from approximately 20,000 or 98,000 naive CD8 cells into five parts, sequencing four. Study-level points and caveats: Clones exceeding 20 RNA copies carried over 98% of effector molecules but under 1% of naive-cell molecules.

This CDR3 contains 12 residues. V trimming: 8 bases; J trimming: 3 bases; junction bases outside the gene matches: 4. Germline V lookup: CDR1 ENHRY, CDR2 SYGVKD. Naive CD8 libraries used roughly 17,000 to 1,000,000 sorted cells and 10%, 30% or 50% RNA. The TCR comes from a human donor in good health. Some libraries in this study had Jurkat cell RNA spiked in. Sequencing was performed on naive CD8+ T cells from blood, with Jurkat cell RNA spiked in. As for subset: FACS-sorted CD8+CD4-CCR7+CD45RA+ naive T cells. The V call is TRBV10-3, the J call TRBJ2-7; 7 bases align to TRBD2. CDR3 sequence: CAISASGYEQYF. The CDR3 DNA sequence: TGTGCCATCTCCGCTAGCGGCTACGAGCAGTACTTC.